Listed below are T cell receptor beta chains from one sample, sequenced in a study of blood T cells in healthy people across ages. TCRdb recomputed calls from the 5' RACE reads with MiXCR, one row per CDR3 protein. The top ten hold 20% to 25% of the sample, which has fewer than 900,000 distinct CDR3 sequences, about 42% seen once. The sample consisted of blood. Receptors originate from a woman aged 55-70 years in good health. Both conserved end residues are part of each CDR3. Fields, in order: clone size, D gene, V gene, J gene, CDR3 DNA, CDR3 protein. A D gene is named only where the DNA matches it firmly. Not every row has a clone size; where given, it reads once, few, many or a size class.

few	TRBD2	TRBV2	TRBJ2-7	TGTGCCAGCACCCAAAGTCCCCCACTAGCGGGGGGTTATTACGAGCAGTACTTC	CASTQSPPLAGGYYEQYF
few	.	TRBV2	TRBJ1-2	TGTGCCAGCAGAAACAAATCAAACCCTGTACAGGGCTCTAACTATGGCTACACCTTC	CASRNKSNPVQGSNYGYTF
once	.	TRBV12-3/TRBV12-4	TRBJ2-5	TGTGCCAGCAGTACCAGGGAGGCTGGGAGGACCCAGTACTTC	CASSTREAGRTQYF
.	TRBD2	TRBV4-3	TRBJ2-7	TGCGCCAGCAGCCAAGTTGGCGGGGGGCACAACTACGAGCAGTACTTC	CASSQVGGGHNYEQYF
.	.	TRBV12-3/TRBV12-4	TRBJ2-7	TGTGCCAGCAGTTTAGATCAAAAAACCTCTTCCGAGCAGTACTTC	CASSLDQKTSSEQYF
.	.	TRBV4-1	TRBJ2-6	TGCGCCAGCAGCCAAGTTTCCGGGTTTCGGGGGCGGCGTGGGGCCAACGTCCTGACTTTC	CASSQVSGFRGRRGANVLTF
.	TRBD1	TRBV7-2	TRBJ1-1	TGTGCCAGCAGCCACAGGGGTGGGACTGGGGATGCGGCTTTCTTT	CASSHRGGTGDAAFF
.	.	TRBV7-2	TRBJ2-3	TGTGCCAGCAGCCCCATTCATGCGGGGGACAACACAGATACGCAGTATTTT	CASSPIHAGDNTDTQYF
.	.	TRBV3-1	TRBJ2-7	TGTGCCAGCAGCCAAGTGGGCGGATACTACGAGCAGTACTTC	CASSQVGGYYEQYF
.	TRBD2	TRBV15	TRBJ2-7	TGTGCCACCAGCAACCCAGCGGGAGGGTACAATGAGCAGTACTTC	CATSNPAGGYNEQYF
few	TRBD2	TRBV29-1	TRBJ2-7	TGCAGCGTTGAAGATCTAAGCGGGAGGCAATACGAGCAGTACTTC	CSVEDLSGRQYEQYF
.	.	TRBV6-4	TRBJ2-2	TGTGCCAGCAGTGACAGTTTCTGGAGAGACAGCCACACCGGGGAGCTGTTTTTT	CASSDSFWRDSHTGELFF
few	.	TRBV12-3/TRBV12-4	TRBJ1-1	TGTGCCAGCAGGCCTATGGACAGTCGAGCTTTCTTT	CASRPMDSRAFF
.	TRBD2	TRBV28	TRBJ2-7	TGTGCCAGCAGGGCGCTAGCGGGAGGACCTTACTCCTACGAGCAGTACTTC	CASRALAGGPYSYEQYF
.	.	TRBV20-1	TRBJ2-2	TGCAGTGCTAGAGACAGGGTCGCCGGGGAGCTGTTTTTT	CSARDRVAGELFF
few	TRBD2	TRBV6-1	TRBJ2-1	TGTGCCAGCAGTCGAACTAGCGGGGAAATCTACAATGAGCAGTTCTTC	CASSRTSGEIYNEQFF
.	TRBD2	TRBV6-6	TRBJ2-7	TGTGCCAGCAAGGTTAGCGGGAGGAAAGGCTTGGAGCAGTACTTC	CASKVSGRKGLEQYF
few	.	TRBV5-6	TRBJ1-5	TGTGCCAGCAGCATAAAGAGAAATCAGCCCCAGCATTTT	CASSIKRNQPQHF
.	.	TRBV10-2	TRBJ1-4	TGCGCCAGCAGTTTGGGAAGGGGAGTTGAGGAAAAACTGTTTTTT	CASSLGRGVEEKLFF
many	.	TRBV5-5	TRBJ2-7	TGTGCCAGCAGCTTGACCCACGAGCAGTACTTC	CASSLTHEQYF
.	.	TRBV7-9	TRBJ2-1	TGTGCCAGCAGCTTAGGCGGGACAGTCGCCTACAATGAGCAGTTCTTC	CASSLGGTVAYNEQFF
.	TRBD1	TRBV7-7	TRBJ2-3	TGTGCTAGCAGCCAATCCGGGACAGCCACAGATACGCAGTATTTT	CASSQSGTATDTQYF
.	.	TRBV10-3	TRBJ2-7	TGTGCCAGCTTGACAGGGGAGGGCGACGAGCAGTACTTC	CASLTGEGDEQYF
.	.	TRBV11-1	TRBJ2-7	TGTGCCAGCAGCTTAGAGGACCTTACCCCCTACGAGCAGTACTTC	CASSLEDLTPYEQYF
.	.	TRBV29-1	TRBJ1-2	TGCAGCGTTGAAGAAGAGGCAGGCTCCAGGGGCGGCTACACCTTC	CSVEEEAGSRGGYTF
.	.	TRBV12-3/TRBV12-4	TRBJ2-3	TGTGCCAGCACCAGGGTAGGCACAGATGCGCAGTATTTT	CASTRVGTDAQYF
few	.	TRBV11-2	TRBJ1-2	TGTGCCAGCAGCTCAATAAACGGTGGCTACACCTTC	CASSSINGGYTF
.	.	TRBV7-2	TRBJ2-3	TGTGCCAGCAGCTTAGGTGGGGGCTTCACAGATACGCAGTATTTT	CASSLGGGFTDTQYF
once	.	TRBV7-2	TRBJ2-5	TGTGCCAGCAGCTTGGGGCATGGGCAGGCCCAGTACTTC	CASSLGHGQAQYF
once	.	TRBV7-3	TRBJ2-6	TGTGCCAGCAGCTTTTATAACAGGGGAGGGTCCTCTGGGGCCAACGTCCTGACTTTC	CASSFYNRGGSSGANVLTF
.	TRBD2	TRBV20-1	TRBJ2-3	TGCAGTGTGGCGGCTAGCGGGGGGGCCAATCCGCAGTATTTT	CSVAASGGANPQYF
few	.	TRBV9	TRBJ1-6	TGTGCCAGCAGCGCCTCCTCGGCGGCCCTCCACTTT	CASSASSAALHF
.	TRBD2	TRBV7-9	TRBJ2-1	TGTGCCACCTGGCCAGGACTAGCTTCCTACAATGAGCAGTTCTTC	CATWPGLASYNEQFF
few	.	TRBV11-2	TRBJ2-3	TGTGCCAGCAGCCCACAACAGGGCTCGAGCACAGATACGCAGTATTTT	CASSPQQGSSTDTQYF
few	.	TRBV11-3	TRBJ2-3	TGTGCCAGCAGCCCAGGCGGGAAATCAGATACGCAGTATTTT	CASSPGGKSDTQYF
.	TRBD1	TRBV6-5	TRBJ2-3	TGTGCCAGCAGTTCGCCGGGACAGGGGGCCGATACGCAGTATTTT	CASSSPGQGADTQYF
few	.	TRBV4-2	TRBJ1-5	TGTGCCAGCAGCCAAGATTTGGTGAGCGGGGGAAGGCAGCCCCAGCATTTT	CASSQDLVSGGRQPQHF
few	TRBD2	TRBV7-2	TRBJ2-1	TGTGCCAGCAGCTCCTTAGCGGGGCGCTCCTACAATGAGCAGTTCTTC	CASSSLAGRSYNEQFF
.	TRBD2	TRBV12-3/TRBV12-4	TRBJ2-7	TGTGCCAGCAGTTTAGGTGGGTGGCGGGGGGGGTACGAGCAGTACTTC	CASSLGGWRGGYEQYF
.	TRBD2	TRBV7-9	TRBJ2-1	TGTGCCAGCAGCGTTACTAGCGGGAGCGGGGTTGAGCAGTTCTTC	CASSVTSGSGVEQFF
.	.	TRBV5-1	TRBJ2-2	TGCGCCAGCAGCTTACTCCTTGACACCGGGGAGCTGTTTTTT	CASSLLLDTGELFF
.	.	TRBV6-5	TRBJ1-1	TGTGCCAGCAGAAGGACAGTAGGGTCTGAAGCTTTCTTT	CASRRTVGSEAFF
.	.	TRBV9	TRBJ2-2	TGTGCCAGCAGCCCCCAACAGGGCGGGGAGCTGTTTTTT	CASSPQQGGELFF
many	TRBD2	TRBV20-1	TRBJ2-3	TGCAGTGCTAGGGACGGGAGGGCCTTGGATACGCAGTATTTT	CSARDGRALDTQYF
few	.	TRBV6-2/TRBV6-3	TRBJ1-1	TGTGCCAGCAGTTACGTCGGGGCGGTGACTGAAGCTTTCTTT	CASSYVGAVTEAFF
.	.	TRBV20-1	TRBJ2-7	TGCAGTGCTCAGGACAGAGCATACGAGCAGTACTTC	CSAQDRAYEQYF
.	TRBD2	TRBV20-1	TRBJ2-7	TGCAGTGCTGAACCCGGACTAGACCTTTTTAATGAGCAGTACTTC	CSAEPGLDLFNEQYF
.	TRBD2	TRBV6-2/TRBV6-3	TRBJ2-7	TGTGCCAGCAGTTACGAGTCGCTAGCGGGAGGGATCTCCTACGAGCAGTACTTC	CASSYESLAGGISYEQYF
.	.	TRBV4-3	TRBJ2-5	TGCGCCAGCAGCCCGACGGTGCAGAAACAAGAGACCCAGTACTTC	CASSPTVQKQETQYF
.	TRBD1	TRBV12-3/TRBV12-4	TRBJ1-2	TGTGCCAGCACCCCGACAGGGGGGAACTATGGCTACACCTTC	CASTPTGGNYGYTF